Below are 30 T cell receptor beta chains sequenced from a single sample in a study of T cell repertoires in cytomegalovirus infection. TCRdb re-called the reads through MiXCR, storing one row per CDR3 protein. The sample shows approximately 700,000 distinct CDR3 sequences, 35% of them seen only once. Sequencing was done on a sample of PBMCs. These receptors all stem from a human donor in good health (CMV status not recorded). Some clones in this sample may be carry-over from other donors' samples.

Comments on this clonotype: The CDR3 end shows no conserved phenylalanine or tryptophan, and so a read error is likely. The V and J genes are TRBV7-2 and TRBJ2-1, with D tentatively TRBD1 (6 bases). The germline CDR1 and CDR2 sequences are SGHTA and FQGNSA. V was shortened by 5 bases and J by 10 bases, with 27 bases between the two germline ends. CDR3 length equals 17 residues. CDR3 in DNA: TGTGCCAGCAGCAGTGGCTCTGGGGGCCAAACAGGGAGAGAGCAGTTCCTC. It specifies CASSSGSGGQTGREQFL.

In this sample, this clonotype turned up a few times. This chain uses TRBV6-1 with TRBJ2-7, with a tentative D call TRBD1 (6 bases). This CDR3 spans 18 amino acids. The germline V and J ends were trimmed by 5 bases and 5 bases, with 28 bases remaining between them. The germline V gene encodes CDR1 MNHNS and CDR2 SASEGT. The CDR3 here is CASSIRKGDKFSPDEQYF. CDR3 in DNA: TGTGCCAGCAGTATCCGAAAAGGGGACAAATTCAGTCCGGACGAGCAGTACTTC.

Only a few counts were recorded for this clonotype. The J gene is TRBJ1-3, the V gene TRBV2; D not certain. CDR3 size: 12 residues. Germline loops: CDR1 SNHLY, CDR2 FYNNEI. Trimming shortened V by 4 bases and J by 6 bases, and 7 bases separated the two germline ends. The CDR3 nucleotides read TGTGCCAGCAGTGGTCGGGCAAACACCATATATTTT. Its protein is CASSGRANTIYF.

The V and J genes are TRBV23-1 and TRBJ2-2, with TRBD2 matching 13 bases. TRBV23-1 is identified as an open reading frame with a role that is uncertain. The V segment lost 7 bases and the J segment 2 bases; nucleotides outside the gene matches: 13. The CDR3 extends over 19 amino acids. The CDR3 DNA sequence: TGCGCCAGCACATGGGGACCCGGGACTAGCGGGGATAACACCGGGGAGCTGTTTTTT. Protein product: CASTWGPGTSGDNTGELFF.

The chain joins TRBV19 to TRBJ1-2; 8 bases fit TRBD1. Germline V gives CDR1 LNHDA, CDR2 SQIVND (reference sequence). Unmatched junction bases numbered 5, after V lost 10 bases and J lost 4 bases. The CDR3 has 12 residues. CDR3 sequence reads: CATSTGGYGYTF. CDR3 bases: TGTGCCACCTCCACAGGGGGCTATGGCTACACCTTC.

The J gene is TRBJ1-4, the V gene TRBV10-3; 9 nucleotides match TRBD1. CDR3 length: 14 residues. Germline CDR1 and CDR2: ENHRY and SYGVKD. Germline trimming cut 6 bases from V and 2 bases from J; bases unmatched to any gene: 1. Here the CDR3 reads CAIRDRGTNEKLFF. The CDR3 bases are TGTGCCATCAGAGACAGGGGGACTAATGAAAAACTGTTTTTT.

CDR3 amino acids: CASSGLGPGGYTF. CDR3 nucleotide sequence: TGTGCCAGCAGTGGCCTAGGACCCGGAGGCTACACCTTC. V and J are TRBV25-1 and TRBJ1-2; D is ambiguous. Trimming cost V 4 bases and J 8 bases, with 14 bases left between them. The CDR3 has 13 amino acids. CDR1 is MGHDK, CDR2 SYGVNS, per germline.

On this clonotype itself: Mismatch with germline at one junction end may stem from a read error. V usage is TRBV28 and J usage is TRBJ2-7, with 9 bases fitting TRBD1. The CDR3 is made up of 15 amino acids. Germline CDR1 reads MDHEN; CDR2 reads SYDVKM. The CDR3 DNA follows: TGTGCCATCAGTTTTGACAGGGGGGGTTCCTACGAGCAGTACTTC. It encodes CAISFDRGGSYEQYF.

Worth noting for this clonotype: The conserved final phenylalanine or tryptophan is absent from the CDR3, which likely points to a read error. V and J are TRBV7-6 and TRBJ2-1, with D maybe TRBD1 (6 bases). Trimming cost V 2 bases and J 0 bases, with 17 bases left between them. The CDR3 consists of 18 residues. From germline, CDR1 is SGHVS and CDR2 FNYEAQ. CDR3 nucleotides: TGTGCCAGCAGCTTACTCGACAGGCGGGTAAACTCCTACAATGAGCAGTTCTTA. It specifies CASSLLDRRVNSYNEQFL.

With regard to this clonotype: One junction end disagrees with the germline gene, perhaps due to a read error. The chain couples TRBV7-9 to TRBJ2-2, with 7 nucleotides matching TRBD1. Germline V lookup: CDR1 SEHNR, CDR2 FQNEAQ (reference sequence). The CDR3 length is 15 residues. For the CDR3, the DNA is TGTGCCAGCAGTAGAACGGGACAGCGTACCGTGGAGCTGTTTTTT. This gives the protein CASSRTGQRTVELFF.

This clonotype has just a few counts. The chain has TRBV20-1 and TRBJ2-3; 15 nucleotides align to TRBD2. With 4 bases clipped from V and 8 bases from J, the junction kept 1 base outside the gene matches. CDR3 length equals 13 residues. Germline V gives CDR1 DFQATT, CDR2 SNEGSKA (reference sequence). The CDR3 sequence is CSATGLAGGTQYF. CDR3 nucleotide sequence: TGCAGTGCTACGGGACTAGCGGGAGGTACGCAGTATTTT.

This clonotype has at least ten counts. The J gene is TRBJ1-1, the V gene TRBV4-1; D is undetermined. Germline lookup yields CDR1 MGHRA and CDR2 YSYEKL. V lost 0 bases and J lost 1, with 6 bases in between. CDR3 length: 14 amino acids. The CDR3 DNA reads as TGCGCCAGCAGCCAAGATGTAGGGAACACTGAAGCTTTCTTT. It is translated as CASSQDVGNTEAFF.

The chain joins TRBV20-1 to TRBJ2-5; D not resolved. Germline V CDR1 and CDR2: DFQATT, SNEGSKA (reference sequence). V lost 3 bases and J lost 2, with 19 bases in between. This CDR3 is 16 amino acids long. The CDR3 sequence: CSASGLSEGPQETQYF. The CDR3 coding sequence is TGCAGTGCTAGCGGTTTAAGCGAAGGGCCTCAAGAGACCCAGTACTTC.

The V call is TRBV10-3, the J call TRBJ2-1; perhaps TRBD2 as D (5 bases). The CDR3 has 15 residues. V dropped 6 bases and J dropped 0 bases, with 12 bases sitting between them. Germline lookup yields CDR1 ENHRY and CDR2 SYGVKD. The DNA of the CDR3 is TGTGCCATCAGGGCCCCGGGAAACTCCTACAATGAGCAGTTCTTC. Translation gives CAIRAPGNSYNEQFF.

To note about this clonotype: At one end, the junction sequence differs from germline, possibly due to a read error. The V gene is TRBV7-2, the J gene TRBJ1-6; the D is unclear. Germline CDR1 and CDR2: SGHTA and FQGNSA. CDR3 length: 12 residues. The CDR3 DNA reads as TGTGCCAGCGGCTTATCTAATTCACCCTCCCCCTTT. Translation: CASGLSNSPSPF. The full variable domain, rest sourced from reference TRBV7-2 and TRBJ1-6, is GAGVSQSPSNKVTEKGKDVELRCDPISGHTALYWYRQSLGQGLEFLIYFQGNSAPDKSGLPSDRFSAERTGGSVSTLTIQRTQQEDSAVYLCASGLSNSPSPFGNGTRLTVT.

The chain carries TRBV20-1 and TRBJ1-6; D gene ambiguous. The CDR3 length is 14 residues. The V and J ends lost 1 base and 0 bases respectively, with 4 bases between them. Per the germline V gene, CDR1 is DFQATT and CDR2 is SNEGSKA (reference sequence). The CDR3 nucleotides are TGCAGTGCTAGAGCAAGCTCCTATAATTCACCCCTCCACTTT. It codes for CSARASSYNSPLHF.

This clonotype showed up many times. The CDR3 protein is CASSLGGQFGEKLFF. In nucleotides, the CDR3 is TGTGCCAGCAGCTTAGGAGGTCAATTCGGTGAAAAACTGTTTTTT. This chain joins TRBV7-2 and TRBJ1-4, with D uncertain. In germline, CDR1 is SGHTA, CDR2 FQGNSA. The CDR3 is made up of 15 amino acids. Trimming left V 1 base short and J 7 bases short, with 13 bases between.

V is TRBV29-1 and J is TRBJ1-3; 7 bases map to TRBD1. J was trimmed by 2 bases and V by 4 bases; bases with no gene match: 5. The CDR3 contains 14 residues. Germline CDR1 is SQVTM and CDR2 is ANQGSEA. DNA of the CDR3: TGCAGCGTTGGGATAGGGACAGCTGGAAACACCATATATTTT. This codes for CSVGIGTAGNTIYF.

The gene calls are TRBV4-2 and TRBJ2-6; 10 positions match TRBD1. This CDR3 region has 20 residues. Unmatched junction bases numbered 10, after V lost 0 bases and J lost 2 bases. The germline V gene has CDR1 LGHNA and CDR2 YNFKEQ. The CDR3 region is CASSQESVTGGSAGANVLTF. CDR3 coding DNA: TGTGCCAGCAGCCAAGAATCGGTGACAGGGGGCAGCGCTGGGGCCAACGTCCTGACTTTC.

The CDR3 reads CSASKQRPYEQYF. CDR3 bases: TGCAGTGCTAGCAAGCAGAGGCCCTACGAGCAGTACTTC. This rearrangement joins TRBV20-1 to TRBJ2-7; D unclear. CDR1 is DFQATT, CDR2 SNEGSKA, per germline (reference sequence). V was pared by 3 bases and J by 2 bases, with 11 bases between. This CDR3 spans 13 amino acids.

The chain joins TRBV5-4 to TRBJ2-7; 10 nucleotides align to TRBD2. This CDR3 comprises 15 residues. Germline V gene sequence: CDR1 SGHNT, CDR2 YYREEE (reference sequence). Trimming cost V 0 bases and J 5 bases; bases outside gene matches: 5. The CDR3 coding sequence is TGTGCCAGCAGCTTGGGGCTAGCGGGGGTCGACGAGCAGTACTTC. Translated, it gives CASSLGLAGVDEQYF.

V is TRBV27 and J is TRBJ2-1, with D possibly TRBD2 on 6 matching bases. CDR3 length: 14 amino acids. CDR1 MNHEY and CDR2 SMNVEV come from the germline V gene (reference sequence). V lost 6 bases and J lost 3, with 12 bases in between. The CDR3: CASSRLGDYNEQFF. CDR3 sequence (DNA): TGTGCCAGCAGCCGACTAGGGGACTACAATGAGCAGTTCTTC.

The chain employs TRBV28 and TRBJ1-4, with 8 bases fitting TRBD1. V lost 5 bases, J lost 6 bases, and 11 bases stayed unmatched. Germline V gene sequence: CDR1 MDHEN, CDR2 SYDVKM. The length of the CDR3 is 16 residues. The CDR3 spells CASSHGQGGRDEKLFF. DNA of the CDR3: TGTGCCAGCAGTCACGGACAGGGCGGACGGGATGAAAAACTGTTTTTT. Complete variable domain (other parts from reference TRBV28 and TRBJ1-4): DVKVTQSSRYLVKRTGEKVFLECVQDMDHENMFWYRQDPGLGLRLIYFSYDVKMKEKGDIPEGYSVSREKKERFSLILESASTNQTSMYLCASSHGQGGRDEKLFFGSGTQLSVL.

This clonotype showed up many times. This chain joins TRBV12-3 or TRBV12-4 and TRBJ1-1; no definite D call. Trimming removed 6 bases at V and 1 base at J, with 6 bases between. The CDR3 loop spans 12 amino acids. CDR3 nucleotides: TGTGCCAGCAGCAGCCAGAACACTGAAGCTTTCTTT. Its translation: CASSSQNTEAFF.

This clonotype was counted a few times. The chain employs TRBV7-2 and TRBJ2-1; 9 bases match TRBD2. Per the germline V gene, CDR1 is SGHTA and CDR2 is FQGNSA. This CDR3 has 14 amino acids. V lost 10 bases to trimming and J lost 6 bases; unmatched junction nucleotides: 10. As DNA, the CDR3 is TGTGCCACAGCGGGAGGCCCAGCGGGCAATGAGCAGTTCTTC. Amino acid sequence: CATAGGPAGNEQFF.

The chain is built from TRBV5-1 and TRBJ1-1; D is uncertain. This CDR3 contains 14 residues. Trimming removed 5 bases from V and 1 base from J, with 12 bases in between. Germline lookup yields CDR1 SGHRS and CDR2 YFSETQ. The CDR3 reads CASRETLTNTEAFF. For the CDR3, the DNA is TGCGCCAGCAGGGAGACCCTAACGAACACTGAAGCTTTCTTT.

This clonotype was seen many times. This chain uses TRBV7-8 with TRBJ1-2, with D possibly being TRBD1 (5 bases). V was cut by 2 bases and J by 7 bases, with 17 bases left in between. Germline V gene data show CDR1 as SGHVS and CDR2 as FQNEAQ. CDR3 length equals 15 residues. This CDR3 is CASSLFSEGPIGYTF. DNA for the CDR3: TGTGCCAGCAGCTTATTTTCTGAGGGGCCGATTGGCTACACCTTC.

On this clonotype: A read error may explain this, as a much larger clone is one base away. This CDR3 reads CASSGDRGGVQPQHF. The CDR3 DNA follows: TGTGCCAGCAGCGGCGACAGGGGAGGGGTCCAGCCCCAGCATTTT. J is TRBJ1-5 and V is TRBV7-8; TRBD1 aligns across 8 bases. Germline V gene data show CDR1 as SGHVS and CDR2 as FQNEAQ. This CDR3 has 15 amino acids. J lost 7 bases, V lost 5 bases, and 10 bases had no gene match.

This clonotype was observed a handful of times. The chain employs TRBV15 and TRBJ2-5; D ambiguous. V lost 0 bases, J lost 5 bases, and 4 bases lay in between. Germline V lookup: CDR1 LNHNV, CDR2 YYDKDF (reference sequence). The CDR3 has 12 amino acids. The CDR3 sequence: CATSRDWETQYF. CDR3 nucleotides: TGTGCCACCAGCAGAGATTGGGAGACCCAGTACTTC.

The chain links TRBV6-1 to TRBJ2-7; D is perhaps TRBD1 (6 bases). Germline V lookup: CDR1 MNHNS, CDR2 SASEGT. V lost 6 bases and J lost 4, with 19 bases in between. The CDR3 consists of 15 residues. In DNA, the CDR3 is TGTGCCAGCAGACCGCTCGGGACACAACTATACGAGCAGTACTTC. As protein: CASRPLGTQLYEQYF.